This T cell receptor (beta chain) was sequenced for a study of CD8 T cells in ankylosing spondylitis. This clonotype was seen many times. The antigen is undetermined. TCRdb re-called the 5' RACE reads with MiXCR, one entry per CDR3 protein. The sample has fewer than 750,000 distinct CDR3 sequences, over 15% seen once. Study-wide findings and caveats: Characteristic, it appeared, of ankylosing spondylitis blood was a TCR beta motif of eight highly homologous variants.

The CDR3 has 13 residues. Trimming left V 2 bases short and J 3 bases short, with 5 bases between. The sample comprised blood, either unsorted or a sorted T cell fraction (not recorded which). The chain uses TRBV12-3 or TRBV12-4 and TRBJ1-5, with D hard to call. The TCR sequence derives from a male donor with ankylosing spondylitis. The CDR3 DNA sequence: TGTGCCAGCAGTTTAAGCTACAATCAGCCCCAGCATTTT. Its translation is CASSLSYNQPQHF.